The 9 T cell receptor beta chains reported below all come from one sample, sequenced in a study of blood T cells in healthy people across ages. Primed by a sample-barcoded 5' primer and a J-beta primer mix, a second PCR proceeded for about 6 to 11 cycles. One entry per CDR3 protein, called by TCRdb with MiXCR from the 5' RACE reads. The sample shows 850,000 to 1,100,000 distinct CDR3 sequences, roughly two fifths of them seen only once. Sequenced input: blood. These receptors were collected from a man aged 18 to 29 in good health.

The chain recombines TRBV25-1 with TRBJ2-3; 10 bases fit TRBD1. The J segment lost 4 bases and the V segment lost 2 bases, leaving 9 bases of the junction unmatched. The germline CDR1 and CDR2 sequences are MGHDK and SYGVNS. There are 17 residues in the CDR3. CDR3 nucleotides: TGTGCCAGCAGTGAACTGTGGACAGGGGGACTGGCAGATACGCAGTATTTT. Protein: CASSELWTGGLADTQYF.

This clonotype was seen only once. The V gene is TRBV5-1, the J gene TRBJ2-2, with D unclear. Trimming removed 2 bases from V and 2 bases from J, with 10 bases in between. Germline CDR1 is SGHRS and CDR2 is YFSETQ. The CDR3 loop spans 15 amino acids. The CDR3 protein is CASSLTATNTGELFF. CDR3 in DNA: TGCGCCAGCAGCTTAACGGCCACTAACACCGGGGAGCTGTTTTTT.

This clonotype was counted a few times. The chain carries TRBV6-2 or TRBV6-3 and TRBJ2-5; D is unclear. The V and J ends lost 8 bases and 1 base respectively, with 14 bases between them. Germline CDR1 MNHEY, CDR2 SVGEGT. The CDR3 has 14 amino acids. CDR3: CASCYPDAQETQYF. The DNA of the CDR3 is TGTGCCAGCTGCTACCCGGACGCCCAAGAGACCCAGTACTTC.

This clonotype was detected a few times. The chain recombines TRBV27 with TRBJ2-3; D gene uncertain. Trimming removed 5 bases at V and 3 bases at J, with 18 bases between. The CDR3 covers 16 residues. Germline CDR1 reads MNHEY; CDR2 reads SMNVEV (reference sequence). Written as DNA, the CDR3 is TGTGCCAGCAGTCGGCCCCTAGGGAAAGGGACAGATACGCAGTATTTT. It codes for CASSRPLGKGTDTQYF.

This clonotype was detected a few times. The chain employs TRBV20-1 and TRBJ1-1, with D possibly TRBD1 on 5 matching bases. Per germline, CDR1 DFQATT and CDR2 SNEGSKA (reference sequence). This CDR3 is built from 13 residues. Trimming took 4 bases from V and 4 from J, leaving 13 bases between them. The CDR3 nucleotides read TGCAGTGCTACCTATGACAGAACCACTGAAGCTTTCTTT. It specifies CSATYDRTTEAFF.

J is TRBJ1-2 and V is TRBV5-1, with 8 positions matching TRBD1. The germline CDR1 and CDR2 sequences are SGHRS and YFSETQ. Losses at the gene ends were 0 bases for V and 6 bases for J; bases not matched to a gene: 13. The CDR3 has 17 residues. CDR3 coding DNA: TGCGCCAGCAGCTTGGATGGACAGGGCGACTGGGTGAATGGCTACACCTTC. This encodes CASSLDGQGDWVNGYTF. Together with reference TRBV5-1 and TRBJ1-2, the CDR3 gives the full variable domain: KAGVTQTPRYLIKTRGQQVTLSCSPISGHRSVSWYQQTPGQGLQFLFEYFSETQRNKGNFPGRFSGRQFSNSRSEMNVSTLELGDSALYLCASSLDGQGDWVNGYTFGSGTRLTVV.

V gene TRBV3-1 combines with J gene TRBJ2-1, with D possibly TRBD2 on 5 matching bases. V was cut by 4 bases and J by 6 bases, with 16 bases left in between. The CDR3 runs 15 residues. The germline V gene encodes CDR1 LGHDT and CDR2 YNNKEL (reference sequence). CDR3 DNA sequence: TGTGCCAGCAGCCGGACTCTGGGGAAGTCCAATGAGCAGTTCTTC. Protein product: CASSRTLGKSNEQFF.

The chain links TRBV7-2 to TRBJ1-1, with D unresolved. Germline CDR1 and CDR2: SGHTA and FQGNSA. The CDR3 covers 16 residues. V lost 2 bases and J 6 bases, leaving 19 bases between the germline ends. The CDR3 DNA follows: TGTGCCAGCAGCTTATCCGTCGAGGGATTGAGGGCTGAAGCTTTCTTT. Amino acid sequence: CASSLSVEGLRAEAFF. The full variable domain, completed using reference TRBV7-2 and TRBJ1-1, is GAGVSQSPSNKVTEKGKDVELRCDPISGHTALYWYRQSLGQGLEFLIYFQGNSAPDKSGLPSDRFSAERTGGSVSTLTIQRTQQEDSAVYLCASSLSVEGLRAEAFFGQGTRLTVV.

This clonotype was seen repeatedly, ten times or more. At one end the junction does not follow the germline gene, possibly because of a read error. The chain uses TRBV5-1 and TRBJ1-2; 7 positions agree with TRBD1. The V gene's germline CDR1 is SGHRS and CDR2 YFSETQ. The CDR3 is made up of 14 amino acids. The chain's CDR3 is CASSLAGTAYGYTF. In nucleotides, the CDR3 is TGTGCCAGCAGTTTAGCGGGGACAGCCTATGGCTACACCTTC.